This T cell receptor beta chain was recovered during a study of T cell responses to AZD1222 COVID-19 vaccine. Study-wide results and caveats: At baseline, seropositivity was found in only six or seven AZD1222 recipients. Repertoire sampling occurred only after the peak T cell response. Among spike-specific TCRs, nearly half reportedly target unmutated variant regions. Distributed over spike, vaccine-associated CD4 TCRs predominated at 160-218 and 743-854.

Remarks on this clone: Its antigen is unknown.

The table came from immunoSEQ multiplex PCR; TCRdb's copy has only in-frame clones and leaves some out. The table lists over 75,000 clones, over 85% of them singletons, with less than 3.5% in the top ten. Trimming cost V 2 bases and J 5 bases, with 10 bases left between them. Looked up from germline, CDR1 is SGHTS and CDR2 is YDEGEE. The CDR3 extends over 14 amino acids. This sample comprised peripheral blood, obtained on day 0 of AZD1222 vaccination. The gene calls are TRBV5-8 and TRBJ1-4; D is uncertain. This sequence originates from an adult in good health. CDR3 region: CASSFGRTNEKLFF. For the CDR3, the DNA is TGTGCCAGCAGCTTTGGCAGGACGAATGAAAAACTGTTTTTT.